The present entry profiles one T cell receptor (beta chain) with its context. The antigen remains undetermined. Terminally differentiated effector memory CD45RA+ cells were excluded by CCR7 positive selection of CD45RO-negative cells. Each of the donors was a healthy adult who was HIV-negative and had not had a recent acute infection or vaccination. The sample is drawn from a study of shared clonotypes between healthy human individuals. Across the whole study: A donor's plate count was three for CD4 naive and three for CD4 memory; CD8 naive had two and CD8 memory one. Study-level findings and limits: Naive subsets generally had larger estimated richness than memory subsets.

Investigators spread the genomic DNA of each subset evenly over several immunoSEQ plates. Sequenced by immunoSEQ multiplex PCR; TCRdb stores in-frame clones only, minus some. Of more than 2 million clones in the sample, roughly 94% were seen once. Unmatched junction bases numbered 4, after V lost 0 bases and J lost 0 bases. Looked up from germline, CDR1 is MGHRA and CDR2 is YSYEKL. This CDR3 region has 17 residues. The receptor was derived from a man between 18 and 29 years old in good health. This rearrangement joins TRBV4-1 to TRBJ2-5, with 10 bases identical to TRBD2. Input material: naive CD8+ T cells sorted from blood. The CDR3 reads CASSQEFGLADQETQYF. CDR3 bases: TGCGCCAGCAGCCAAGAATTTGGACTAGCGGACCAAGAGACCCAGTACTTC.